This TCR beta chain was captured in a study of TIL therapy for anti-PD-1-resistant metastatic lung cancer. Study-wide context: Tumor harvest preceded PD-1/PD-L1 blockade, followed by nivolumab treatment. Tumors carried a median roughly 1.6 non-synonymous mutations per megabase.

This sample's time point: pre-treatment sample, taken before nivolumab and TIL therapy. The study's findings and limits: Infused TIL clonotypes partially replaced the baseline blood repertoire, then decayed over months.

Sequencing used immunoSEQ v3. Sequencing depth was 1.9 million or so read pairs for survey level, roughly 5-6 million for deep. Using immunoSEQ multiplex PCR, the repertoire was profiled, and TCRdb retains in-frame clones only, with some absent. The sample lists under 70,000 clones, roughly 91% occurring once. With regard to this clone: Antigen specificity is unknown.

The receptor was isolated from a person aged 25 to 85 with non-small cell lung cancer. Here the sequenced sample was blood, taken at baseline.

The CDR3 sequence is CASSGSTAGQPQHF. The CDR3 region has the DNA TGTGCCAGCAGCGGATCGACAGCGGGGCAGCCCCAGCATTTT. This rearrangement joins TRBV5-6 to TRBJ1-5; possible D gene TRBD1, 5 bases. Germline CDR1 and CDR2: SGHDT and YYEEEE. V lost 4 bases, J lost 7 bases, and 15 bases lay in between. The CDR3 consists of 14 residues.